This TCR beta chain comes out of a study of T cell responses to AZD1222 COVID-19 vaccine. Concerning this clone itself: Its antigen remains unidentified.

Some clones are missing from TCRdb's copy, which holds only in-frame ones; the method was immunoSEQ multiplex PCR. The sample consists of about 120,000 clones, roughly 91% of them appearing once. V lost 6 bases and J lost 3; bases outside the gene matches: 11. This CDR3 spans 15 amino acids. Germline V gene lookup returns CDR1 SGHTA and CDR2 FQGNSA. Findings of the study overall: With two AZD1222 doses given, Spike-specific TCR breadth and depth both rose. Sampling captured repertoires only after the peak T cell response.

The sequence derives from an adult in good health. The sample was peripheral blood, taken on day 0 of MenACWY control vaccination. The V call is TRBV7-2, the J call TRBJ2-7; 7 nucleotides agree with TRBD2. The DNA of the CDR3 is TGTGCCAGCAGTCCGCGGCGGGAGAGTAACTACGAGCAGTACTTC. This encodes CASSPRRESNYEQYF. The full variable domain, rest sourced from reference TRBV7-2 and TRBJ2-7, is GAGVSQSPSNKVTEKGKDVELRCDPISGHTALYWYRQSLGQGLEFLIYFQGNSAPDKSGLPSDRFSAERTGGSVSTLTIQRTQQEDSAVYLCASSPRRESNYEQYFGPGTRLTVT.